This TCR beta chain was documented in a study of OX40 agonist ivuxolimab in advanced cancers. Across the whole study: Partial responses were achieved by three patients: one hepatocellular carcinoma, two cutaneous melanoma. Findings and limits, study-wide: The study found among the lowest clonal expansion in partial responders at 0.1-3.0 mg/kg.

Here immunoSEQ multiplex PCR was the method, and the copy in TCRdb shows in-frame clones only, minus some. The table has more than 40,000 clones, 88% seen once; the top ten hold over 50%. CDR1 and CDR2 from the germline V gene are SEHNR and FQNEAQ (reference sequence). Trimming took 6 bases from V and 7 from J, leaving 19 bases between them. The CDR3 runs 15 residues. As to this clone: The antigen remains undetermined.

Baseline was the first blood sampling point, followed by cycle 4 day 1 and cycle 7 day 1. The origin of this receptor is an adult with an advanced solid tumor such as melanoma, head and neck, liver or kidney cancer. This sample comprised CD4+ or CD8+ T cells sorted from blood, obtained in a trial of the OX40 agonist ivuxolimab. The rearrangement joins TRBV7-9 to TRBJ2-1; the D is unclear. The chain's CDR3 is CASSRGGQTRNEQFF. The DNA for the CDR3 is TGTGCCAGCAGTCGAGGCGGCCAGACTCGGAATGAGCAGTTCTTC. Combining the CDR3 with reference TRBV7-9 and TRBJ2-1 gives the whole variable domain DTGVSQNPRHKITKRGQNVTFRCDPISEHNRLYWYRQTLGQGPEFLTYFQNEAQLEKSRLLSDRFSAERPKGSFSTLEIQRTEQGDSAMYLCASSRGGQTRNEQFFGPGTRLTVL.